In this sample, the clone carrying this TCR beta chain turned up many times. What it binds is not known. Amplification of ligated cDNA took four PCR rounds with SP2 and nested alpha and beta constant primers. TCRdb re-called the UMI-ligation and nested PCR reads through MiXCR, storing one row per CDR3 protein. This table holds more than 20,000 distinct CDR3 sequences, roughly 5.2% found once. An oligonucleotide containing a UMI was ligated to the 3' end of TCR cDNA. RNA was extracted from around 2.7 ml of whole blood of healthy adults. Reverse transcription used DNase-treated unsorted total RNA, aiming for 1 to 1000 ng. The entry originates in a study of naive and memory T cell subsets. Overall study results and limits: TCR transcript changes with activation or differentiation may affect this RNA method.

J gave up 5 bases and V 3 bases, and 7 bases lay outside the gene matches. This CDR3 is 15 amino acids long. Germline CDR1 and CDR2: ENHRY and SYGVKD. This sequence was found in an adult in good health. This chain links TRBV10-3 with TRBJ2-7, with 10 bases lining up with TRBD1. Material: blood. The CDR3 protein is CAISETGTGVNEQYF. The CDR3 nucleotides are TGTGCCATCAGTGAAACCGGGACAGGGGTCAACGAGCAGTACTTC.